This TCR beta chain was recovered during a study of graft-versus-host responses after intestinal transplantation. Study details: The study gave all recipients anti-thymocyte globulin induction, then tacrolimus and steroids for about 3 years.

The CDR3 is made up of 15 amino acids. Germline V lookup: CDR1 MNHEY, CDR2 SVGAGI. Unmatched junction bases numbered 10, after V lost 6 bases and J lost 5 bases. Points on this clone: Antigen unknown.

Here immunoSEQ multiplex PCR was the method, and the copy in TCRdb shows in-frame clones only, minus some. The sample has some 92,000 clones; around 90% are singletons. The J gene is TRBJ2-1, the V gene TRBV6-5; 7 bases are a match to TRBD1. The sequence derives from a human donor who received an intestinal transplant. Source: unstimulated CD4+ T cells sorted from spleen or lymph node cells, taken before intestinal transplant. For the CDR3, the DNA is TGTGCCAGCAGGCACCACAGGGGTGTCAACAATGAGCAGTTCTTC. This sequence encodes CASRHHRGVNNEQFF.